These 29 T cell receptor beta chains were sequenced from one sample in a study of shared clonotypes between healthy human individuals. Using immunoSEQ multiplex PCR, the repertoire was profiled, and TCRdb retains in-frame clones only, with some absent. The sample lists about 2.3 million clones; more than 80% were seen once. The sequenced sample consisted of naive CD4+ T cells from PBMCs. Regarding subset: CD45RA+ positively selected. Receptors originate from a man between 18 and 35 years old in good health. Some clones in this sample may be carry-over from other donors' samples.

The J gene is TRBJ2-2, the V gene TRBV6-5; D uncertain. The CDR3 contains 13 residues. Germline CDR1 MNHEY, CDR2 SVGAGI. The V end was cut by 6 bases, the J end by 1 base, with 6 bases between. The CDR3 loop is CASRSLNTGELFF. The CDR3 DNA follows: TGTGCCAGCAGATCATTGAACACCGGGGAGCTGTTTTTT.

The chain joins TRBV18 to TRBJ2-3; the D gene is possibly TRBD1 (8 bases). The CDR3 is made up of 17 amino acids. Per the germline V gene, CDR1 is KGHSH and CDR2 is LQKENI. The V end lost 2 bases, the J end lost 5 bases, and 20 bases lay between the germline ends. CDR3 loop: CASSPYVVGGTGDTQYF. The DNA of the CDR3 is TGTGCCAGCTCACCATACGTGGTCGGGGGGACAGGAGATACGCAGTATTTT. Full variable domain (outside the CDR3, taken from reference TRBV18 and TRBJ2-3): NAGVMQNPRHLVRRRGQEARLRCSPMKGHSHVYWYRQLPEEGLKFMVYLQKENIIDESGMPKERFSAEFPKEGPSILRIQQVVRGDSAAYFCASSPYVVGGTGDTQYFGPGTRLTVL.

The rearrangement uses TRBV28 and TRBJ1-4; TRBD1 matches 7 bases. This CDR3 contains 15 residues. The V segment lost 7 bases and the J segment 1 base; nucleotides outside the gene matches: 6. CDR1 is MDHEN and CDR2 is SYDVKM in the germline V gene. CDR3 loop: CASIPTGVTNEKLFF. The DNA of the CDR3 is TGTGCCAGCATCCCCACAGGGGTAACTAATGAAAAACTGTTTTTT.

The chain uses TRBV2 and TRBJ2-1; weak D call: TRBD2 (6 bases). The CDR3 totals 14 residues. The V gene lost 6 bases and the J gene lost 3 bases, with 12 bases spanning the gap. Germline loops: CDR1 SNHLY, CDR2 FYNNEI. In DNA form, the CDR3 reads TGTGCCAGCAGCGTGGCGGAGGGCTACAATGAGCAGTTCTTC. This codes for CASSVAEGYNEQFF.

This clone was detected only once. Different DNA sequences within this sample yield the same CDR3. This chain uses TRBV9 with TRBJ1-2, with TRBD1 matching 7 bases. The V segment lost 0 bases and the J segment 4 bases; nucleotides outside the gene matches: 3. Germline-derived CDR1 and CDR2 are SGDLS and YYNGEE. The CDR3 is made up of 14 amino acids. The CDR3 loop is CASSVENRGYGYTF. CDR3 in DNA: TGTGCCAGCAGCGTAGAGAACAGGGGCTATGGCTACACCTTC.

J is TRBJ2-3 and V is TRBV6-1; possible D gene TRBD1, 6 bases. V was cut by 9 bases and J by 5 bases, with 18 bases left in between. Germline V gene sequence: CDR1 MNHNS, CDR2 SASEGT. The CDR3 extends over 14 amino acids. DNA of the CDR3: TGTGCCAGTGTCGTGGGTTGGGGGCAAGATACGCAGTATTTT. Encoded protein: CASVVGWGQDTQYF.

CDR3 loop: CATSRGGGFYNEQFF. The CDR3 DNA is TGTGCCACCAGCAGAGGCGGGGGGTTTTACAATGAGCAGTTCTTC. This chain connects TRBV15 to TRBJ2-1; TRBD2 aligns across 8 bases. Germline-derived CDR1 and CDR2 are LNHNV and YYDKDF (reference sequence). The CDR3 has 15 amino acids. The J segment lost 4 bases and the V segment lost 1 base, leaving 3 bases of the junction unmatched.

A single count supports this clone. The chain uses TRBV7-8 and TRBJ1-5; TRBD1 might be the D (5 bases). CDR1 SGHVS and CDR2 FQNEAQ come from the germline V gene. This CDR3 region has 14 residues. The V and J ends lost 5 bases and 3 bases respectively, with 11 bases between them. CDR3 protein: CASSADTFNQPQHF. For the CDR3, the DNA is TGTGCCAGCAGCGCGGACACCTTCAATCAGCCCCAGCATTTT.

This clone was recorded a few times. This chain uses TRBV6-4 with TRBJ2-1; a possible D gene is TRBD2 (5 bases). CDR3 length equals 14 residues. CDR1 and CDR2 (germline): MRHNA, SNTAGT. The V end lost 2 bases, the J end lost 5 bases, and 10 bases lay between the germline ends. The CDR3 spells CASSDNPGNNEQFF. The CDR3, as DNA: TGTGCCAGCAGTGACAACCCGGGAAACAATGAGCAGTTCTTC.

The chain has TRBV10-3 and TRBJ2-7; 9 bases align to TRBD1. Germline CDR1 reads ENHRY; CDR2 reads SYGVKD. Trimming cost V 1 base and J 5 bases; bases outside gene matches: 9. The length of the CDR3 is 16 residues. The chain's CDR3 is CAISELFLDRGDEQYF. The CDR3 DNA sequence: TGTGCCATCAGTGAGTTATTCTTGGACAGGGGTGACGAGCAGTACTTC.

The CDR3 DNA reads TGTGCCTGGAGCCCGATCGGGCTCTCTGGAAACACCATATATTTT. Its translation is CAWSPIGLSGNTIYF. The chain employs TRBV30 and TRBJ1-3, with unresolved D. The CDR3 extends over 15 amino acids. Germline CDR1 reads GTSNPN; CDR2 reads SVGIG (reference sequence). The V end lost 3 bases, the J end lost 0 bases, and 12 bases lay between the germline ends.

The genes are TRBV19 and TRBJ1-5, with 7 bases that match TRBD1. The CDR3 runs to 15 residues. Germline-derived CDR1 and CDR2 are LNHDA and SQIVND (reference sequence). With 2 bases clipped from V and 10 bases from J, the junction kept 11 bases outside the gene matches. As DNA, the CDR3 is TGTGCCAGTAGTATAATCGAGAATCAGGGGGTTCCCCAGCATTTT. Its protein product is CASSIIENQGVPQHF.

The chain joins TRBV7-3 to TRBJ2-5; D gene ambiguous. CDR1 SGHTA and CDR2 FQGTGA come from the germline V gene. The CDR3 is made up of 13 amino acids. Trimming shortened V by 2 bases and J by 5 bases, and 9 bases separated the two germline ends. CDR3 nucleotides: TGTGCCAGCAGCTTATACGTTAGTGAGACCCAGTACTTC. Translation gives CASSLYVSETQYF. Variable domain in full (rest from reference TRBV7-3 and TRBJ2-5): GAGVSQTPSNKVTEKGKYVELRCDPISGHTALYWYRQSLGQGPEFLIYFQGTGAADDSGLPNDRFFAVRPEGSVSTLKIQRTERGDSAVYLCASSLYVSETQYFGPGTRLLVL.

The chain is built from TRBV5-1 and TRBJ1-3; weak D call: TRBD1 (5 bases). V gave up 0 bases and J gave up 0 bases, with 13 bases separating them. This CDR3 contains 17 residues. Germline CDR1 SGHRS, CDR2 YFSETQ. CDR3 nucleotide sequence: TGCGCCAGCAGCTTGGGGGGACCAACCCTCTCTGGAAACACCATATATTTT. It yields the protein CASSLGGPTLSGNTIYF.

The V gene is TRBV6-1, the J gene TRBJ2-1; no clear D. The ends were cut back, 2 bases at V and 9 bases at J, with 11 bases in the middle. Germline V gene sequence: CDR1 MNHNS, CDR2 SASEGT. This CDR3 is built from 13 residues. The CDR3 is CASSEFGFSEQFF. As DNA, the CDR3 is TGTGCCAGCAGTGAATTCGGTTTTAGTGAGCAGTTCTTC.

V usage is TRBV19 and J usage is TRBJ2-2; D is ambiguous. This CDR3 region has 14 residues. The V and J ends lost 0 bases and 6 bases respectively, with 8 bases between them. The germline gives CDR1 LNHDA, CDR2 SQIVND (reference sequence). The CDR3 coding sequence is TGTGCCAGTAGTATAGAACGTGGGGCCGGGGAGCTGTTTTTT. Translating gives CASSIERGAGELFF.

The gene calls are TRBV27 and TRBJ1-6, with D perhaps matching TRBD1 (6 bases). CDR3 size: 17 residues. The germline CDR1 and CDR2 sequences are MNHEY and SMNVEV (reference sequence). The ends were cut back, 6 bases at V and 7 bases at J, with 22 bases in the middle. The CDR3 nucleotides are TGTGCCAGCAGCATTGGCCCCATCAGGGGCCGGAATTCACCCCTCCACTTT. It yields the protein CASSIGPIRGRNSPLHF.

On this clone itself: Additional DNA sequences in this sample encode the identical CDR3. The CDR3 region is CASSLDGGGYTF. The CDR3 bases are TGCGCCAGCAGCTTGGATGGTGGTGGCTACACCTTC. The chain combines TRBV5-1 with TRBJ1-2; unclear D gene. This CDR3 has 12 amino acids. Germline lookup yields CDR1 SGHRS and CDR2 YFSETQ. Trimming took 0 bases from V and 7 from J, leaving 7 bases between them.

The CDR3 is CASSLASVYQPQHF. The CDR3, as DNA: TGCGCCAGCAGCTTGGCGTCAGTTTATCAGCCCCAGCATTTT. V usage is TRBV5-1 and J usage is TRBJ1-5, with D hard to call. V lost 0 bases and J 5 bases, leaving 9 bases between the germline ends. The germline V gene encodes CDR1 SGHRS and CDR2 YFSETQ. CDR3 length equals 14 residues.

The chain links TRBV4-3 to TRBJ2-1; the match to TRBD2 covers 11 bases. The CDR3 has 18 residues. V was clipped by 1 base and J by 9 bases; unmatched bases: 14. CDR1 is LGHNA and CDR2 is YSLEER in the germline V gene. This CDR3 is CASSQVRLTSGAPGEQFF. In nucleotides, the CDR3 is TGCGCCAGCAGCCAAGTTCGCTTGACTAGCGGGGCCCCGGGTGAGCAGTTCTTC.

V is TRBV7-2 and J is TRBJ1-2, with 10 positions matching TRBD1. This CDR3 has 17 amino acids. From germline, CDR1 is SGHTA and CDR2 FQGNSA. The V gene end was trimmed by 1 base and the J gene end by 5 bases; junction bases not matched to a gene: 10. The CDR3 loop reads CASSLEFGTGAGYGYTF. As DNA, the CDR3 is TGTGCCAGCAGCTTAGAATTTGGGACAGGGGCTGGGTATGGCTACACCTTC.

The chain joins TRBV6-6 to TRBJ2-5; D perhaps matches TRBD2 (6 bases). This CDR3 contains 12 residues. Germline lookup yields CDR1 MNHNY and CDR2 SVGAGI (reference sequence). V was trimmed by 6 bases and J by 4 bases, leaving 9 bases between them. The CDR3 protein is CASSRSGETQYF. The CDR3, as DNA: TGTGCCAGCAGCCGTAGCGGAGAGACCCAGTACTTC.

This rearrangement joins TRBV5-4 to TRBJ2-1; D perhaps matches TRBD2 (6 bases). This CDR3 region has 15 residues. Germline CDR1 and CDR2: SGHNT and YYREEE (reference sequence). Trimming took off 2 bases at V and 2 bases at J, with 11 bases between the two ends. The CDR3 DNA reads TGTGCCAGCAGCTTCTTTAGCGGCCCCTACAATGAGCAGTTCTTC. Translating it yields CASSFFSGPYNEQFF.

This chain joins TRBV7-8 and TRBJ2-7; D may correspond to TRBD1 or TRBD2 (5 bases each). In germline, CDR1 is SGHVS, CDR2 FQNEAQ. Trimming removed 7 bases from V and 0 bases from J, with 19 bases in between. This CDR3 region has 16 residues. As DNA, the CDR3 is TGTGCCAGCACCCAGTCGCGGCCAGGGAGCTCCTACGAGCAGTACTTC. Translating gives CASTQSRPGSSYEQYF. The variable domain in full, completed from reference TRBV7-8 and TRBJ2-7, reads GAGVSQSPRYKVAKRGQDVALRCDPISGHVSLFWYQQALGQGPEFLTYFQNEAQLDKSGLPSDRFFAERPEGSVSTLKIQRTQQEDSAVYLCASTQSRPGSSYEQYFGPGTRLTVT.

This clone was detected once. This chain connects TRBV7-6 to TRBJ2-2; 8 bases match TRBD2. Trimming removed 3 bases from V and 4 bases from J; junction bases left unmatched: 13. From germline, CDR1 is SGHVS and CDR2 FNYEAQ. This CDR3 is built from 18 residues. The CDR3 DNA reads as TGTGCCAGCAGCTTTGGGTTAGCGGGAAAACGGGTCACCGGGGAGCTGTTTTTT. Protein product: CASSFGLAGKRVTGELFF.

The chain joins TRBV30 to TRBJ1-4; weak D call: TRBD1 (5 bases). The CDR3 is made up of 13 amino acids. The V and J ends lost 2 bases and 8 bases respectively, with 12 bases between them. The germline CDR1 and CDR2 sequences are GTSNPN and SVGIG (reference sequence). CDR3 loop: CAWSIGTGEKLFF. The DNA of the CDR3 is TGTGCCTGGAGTATTGGGACGGGCGAAAAACTGTTTTTT.

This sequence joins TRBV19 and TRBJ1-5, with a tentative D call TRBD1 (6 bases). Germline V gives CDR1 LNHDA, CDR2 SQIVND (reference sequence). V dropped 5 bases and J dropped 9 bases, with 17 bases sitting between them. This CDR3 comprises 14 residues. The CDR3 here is CASSAAGGAGPQHF. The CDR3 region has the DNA TGTGCCAGTAGTGCCGCGGGGGGGGCCGGGCCCCAGCATTTT.

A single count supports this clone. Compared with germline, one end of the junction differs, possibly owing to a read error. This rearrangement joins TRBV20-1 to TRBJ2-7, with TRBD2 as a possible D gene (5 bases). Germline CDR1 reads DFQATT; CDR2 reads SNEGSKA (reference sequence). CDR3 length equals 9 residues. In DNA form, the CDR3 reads TGCAGTGCTAGCCCGCAGGAGGTGTTC. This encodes CSASPQEVF.

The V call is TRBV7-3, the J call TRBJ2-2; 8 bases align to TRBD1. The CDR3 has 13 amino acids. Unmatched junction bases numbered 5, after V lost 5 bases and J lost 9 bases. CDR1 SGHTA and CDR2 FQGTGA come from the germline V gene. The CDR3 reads CASSHRQGRELFF. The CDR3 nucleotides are TGTGCCAGCAGCCACCGACAGGGGAGGGAGCTGTTTTTT.